This T cell receptor beta chain is drawn from a study of control samples from healthy donors and cancer patients. The CDR3 runs to 13 residues. V dropped 5 bases and J dropped 0 bases, with 7 bases sitting between them. Concerning this clone: This sample includes further DNA sequences coding for the same CDR3.

Assay used: immunoSEQ multiplex PCR; TCRdb lists only in-frame clones, some missing. Of some 120,000 clones in the sample, over 90% were seen once. The chain uses TRBV12-3 or TRBV12-4 and TRBJ1-1; D gene unclear. The sequenced material came from blood. The receptor was isolated from a young man in good health. The CDR3 DNA reads TGTGCCAGCAGTCGGGGAATGAACACTGAAGCTTTCTTT. Encoded protein: CASSRGMNTEAFF.